Listed below are T cell receptor beta chains from one sample, sequenced in a study of CD8 T cells in ankylosing spondylitis. TCRdb re-called the 5' RACE reads through MiXCR, storing one row per CDR3 protein. The data show about 92,000 distinct CDR3 sequences, with roughly 9.6% seen just once and under 6% held by the top ten. Source material: blood, either unsorted or a sorted T cell fraction (not recorded which). The receptors originated from a male donor with ankylosing spondylitis or in good health (not recorded which). Both conserved end residues are part of each CDR3. A D gene is named only where the DNA matches it firmly. Only some rows state a clone size, as once, few, many or a class for expanded clones.

size,J,V,D,DNA,CDR3
.,TRBJ2-7,TRBV12-3/TRBV12-4,TRBD1,TGTGCCAGCAGACCCGGGACAGGGGTATTAGAGCAGTACTTC,CASRPGTGVLEQYF
many,TRBJ1-2,TRBV20-1,.,TGCAGTGCTAGTTCATTCGAGGGGGTAGGGGAAGGCTACACCTTC,CSASSFEGVGEGYTF
many,TRBJ1-1,TRBV3-1,.,TGTGCCAGCAGCCGCAACACAGGGCGGAACACTGAAGCTTTCTTT,CASSRNTGRNTEAFF
many,TRBJ2-5,TRBV5-1,.,TGCGCCAGCAGCTTGGCCGGCAGTGGAGAGACCCAGTACTTC,CASSLAGSGETQYF
many,TRBJ2-7,TRBV3-1,.,TGTGCCAGCACCTCAGGGACCTACGAGCAGTACTTC,CASTSGTYEQYF
many,TRBJ1-2,TRBV2,.,TGTGCCAGCGGGGGTCAGGCTACCCTCTATGGCTACACCTTC,CASGGQATLYGYTF
few,TRBJ2-7,TRBV20-1,TRBD1,TGCAGTGCTAGTAACCGGGACAGGGGGCATAATGAGCAGTACTTC,CSASNRDRGHNEQYF
many,TRBJ2-5,TRBV5-1,TRBD1,TGCGCCAGCAGTCTACAGGGGCAAGAGACCCAGTACTTC,CASSLQGQETQYF
many,TRBJ2-7,TRBV20-1,TRBD1,TGCAGTGCCAGTAAAACACCGGGACAGGTGAATCCTTACCACGAGCAGTACTTC,CSASKTPGQVNPYHEQYF
many,TRBJ2-7,TRBV20-1,.,TGCAGTGCAAAGGACTCCTACGAGCAGTACTTC,CSAKDSYEQYF
many,TRBJ2-5,TRBV9,.,TGTGCCAGCAGCGTAGCCCCCCACTGGCAAGAGACCCAGTACTTC,CASSVAPHWQETQYF
many,TRBJ2-1,TRBV6-4,.,TGTGCCAGCAGGGACTCCTCCTACAATGAGCAGTTCTTC,CASRDSSYNEQFF
many,TRBJ2-1,TRBV2,TRBD2,TGTGCCAGCAGCCCGGGACTAGCGGGGACACAGTTCTTC,CASSPGLAGTQFF
many,TRBJ1-5,TRBV6-5,.,TGTGCCAGCAGTTACTCAGGGCGGAACAATCAGCCCCAGCATTTT,CASSYSGRNNQPQHF
many,TRBJ2-2,TRBV3-1,.,TGTGCCAGCAGCCAAACCGCGGCCGCCGGGGAGCTGTTTTTT,CASSQTAAAGELFF
.,TRBJ1-2,TRBV7-2,.,TGTGCCAGCAGCTTATATGGGGGGCGCGAAGGCTACACCTTC,CASSLYGGREGYTF
few,TRBJ1-4,TRBV7-9,.,TGTGCCAGCAGCTTTGGAGGGCGCGCCGAAAAACTGTTTTTT,CASSFGGRAEKLFF